This passage covers 25 T cell receptor beta chains from one sample sequenced in a study of T cells after yellow fever vaccination. MiXCR, run by TCRdb on the 5' RACE reads, gives a single entry per CDR3 protein. The table includes approximately 110,000 distinct CDR3 sequences, more than 7.5% detected once. This specimen consisted of CD8+ T cells sorted from PBMCs, obtained 45 days after the yellow fever booster vaccination. The source of these receptors is a young man who received the YFV17D yellow fever vaccine.

Concerning this clonotype: A much larger clone is a single base away; this may be a read error. The chain is built from TRBV12-3 or TRBV12-4 and TRBJ2-5; the D is unclear. Deletions cut 2 bases from V and 8 bases from J, with 12 bases between. This CDR3 is built from 13 residues. The CDR3 region has the DNA TGTGCCAGCAGTTTATCCATTGACGGCACCCAGTACTTC. Protein sequence: CASSLSIDGTQYF.

This clonotype has a count of ten or more. The chain is built from TRBV12-3 or TRBV12-4 and TRBJ2-1, with TRBD1 matching over 7 bases. With V trimmed by 5 bases and J by 2 bases, 9 bases remained unmatched. The CDR3 has 16 residues. CDR3 nucleotide sequence: TGTGCCAGCAGTCTTGAGATCGGGACAGCCTACAATGAGCAGTTCTTC. It codes for CASSLEIGTAYNEQFF.

In its sample, this clonotype was seen many times. J is TRBJ2-7 and V is TRBV7-8; 7 nucleotides agree with TRBD2. The germline gives CDR1 SGHVS, CDR2 FQNEAQ. There are 15 residues in the CDR3. V lost 1 base to trimming and J lost 2 bases; unmatched junction nucleotides: 5. DNA for the CDR3: TGTGCCAGCAGCTTAGGGGCGGGGGAGACCTACGAGCAGTACTTC. It encodes CASSLGAGETYEQYF.

This clonotype has at least ten counts. The CDR3 region has the DNA TGCAGTGTCATGGACACTGGGGAGACCCAGTACTTC. It translates to CSVMDTGETQYF. The chain couples TRBV29-1 to TRBJ2-5; perhaps TRBD1 as D (5 bases). The CDR3 loop spans 12 amino acids. The germline gives CDR1 SQVTM, CDR2 ANQGSEA. Full variable domain (remainder filled in from reference TRBV29-1 and TRBJ2-5): SAVISQKPSRDICQRGTSLTIQCQVDSQVTMMFWYRQQPGQSLTLIATANQGSEATYESGFVIDKFPISRPNLTFSTLTVSNMSPEDSSIYLCSVMDTGETQYFGPGTRLLVL.

This clonotype was seen ten or more times. The V and J genes are TRBV6-5 and TRBJ2-6; TRBD2 might be the D (5 bases). Trimming took 0 bases from V and 0 from J, leaving 12 bases between them. This CDR3 contains 18 residues. Germline-derived CDR1 and CDR2 are MNHEY and SVGAGI. The CDR3 nucleotides read TGTGCCAGCAGTTACTCCCTGGGGAGCACCTCTGGGGCCAACGTCCTGACTTTC. This codes for CASSYSLGSTSGANVLTF.

This clonotype showed up just a few times. The rearrangement links TRBV15 to TRBJ2-7; a possible D gene is TRBD1 (6 bases). CDR1 and CDR2 from the germline V gene are LNHNV and YYDKDF (reference sequence). This CDR3 is 14 amino acids long. V lost 5 bases and J lost 2, with 13 bases in between. Here the CDR3 DNA reads TGTGCCACCAGCCCCCAAGGACAGACCTACGAGCAGTACTTC. Translating it yields CATSPQGQTYEQYF.

This clonotype was seen a handful of times. This chain joins TRBV30 and TRBJ1-5; 8 positions agree with TRBD1. The CDR3 extends over 13 amino acids. Germline values: CDR1 GTSNPN, CDR2 SVGIG (reference sequence). The ends lost 7 bases at V and 8 bases at J; junction bases unmatched: 10. CDR3 nucleotide sequence: TGTGCCTTGGGACAGGTGGGGAAGAAGCCCCAGCATTTT. Protein: CALGQVGKKPQHF.

A word on this clonotype: Given a much more abundant clone one base away, this may be a read error. The chain is built from TRBV7-2 and TRBJ2-1, with D possibly called TRBD1 or TRBD2 (5 bases each). The germline gives CDR1 SGHTA, CDR2 FQGNSA. This CDR3 is built from 17 residues. The DNA of the CDR3 is TGTGCCTGCAGCTTAATGGGGGTGAAGGCCTGGCTGGATGAGCAGTTCTTC. It translates to CACSLMGVKAWLDEQFF. Variable domain in full (rest from reference TRBV7-2 and TRBJ2-1): GAGVSQSPSNKVTEKGKDVELRCDPISGHTALYWYRQSLGQGLEFLIYFQGNSAPDKSGLPSDRFSAERTGGSVSTLTIQRTQQEDSAVYLCACSLMGVKAWLDEQFFGPGTRLTVL.

Many counts were recorded for this clonotype. This chain links TRBV3-1 with TRBJ2-3; D perhaps matches TRBD2 (6 bases). The length of the CDR3 is 16 residues. Trimming removed 1 base at V and 2 bases at J, with 13 bases between. Germline values: CDR1 LGHDT, CDR2 YNNKEL (reference sequence). In DNA form, the CDR3 reads TGTGCCAGCAGCCAAGGGAGGGGCGACCTCACAGATACGCAGTATTTT. Its translation is CASSQGRGDLTDTQYF.

This clonotype was picked up many times. The rearrangement uses TRBV7-9 and TRBJ2-7; 9 nucleotides align to TRBD1. This CDR3 is 15 amino acids long. Germline values: CDR1 SEHNR, CDR2 FQNEAQ (reference sequence). The J segment lost 4 bases and the V segment lost 4 bases, leaving 8 bases of the junction unmatched. The CDR3 spells CASSSSGTGRYEQYF. CDR3 sequence (DNA): TGTGCCAGCAGCTCGTCCGGGACAGGGCGATACGAGCAGTACTTC. Complete variable domain (other parts from reference TRBV7-9 and TRBJ2-7): DTGVSQNPRHKITKRGQNVTFRCDPISEHNRLYWYRQTLGQGPEFLTYFQNEAQLEKSRLLSDRFSAERPKGSFSTLEIQRTEQGDSAMYLCASSSSGTGRYEQYFGPGTRLTVT.

This clonotype was recorded at least ten times. The chain joins TRBV27 to TRBJ2-7; D is ambiguous. Germline V gene sequence: CDR1 MNHEY, CDR2 SMNVEV (reference sequence). Trimming removed 1 base from V and 1 base from J, with 11 bases in between. CDR3 length: 15 residues. The CDR3 DNA is TGTGCCAGCAGTTTATTGGCCGGTAGTTCCTACGAGCAGTACTTC. Protein product: CASSLLAGSSYEQYF.

The CDR3 region has the DNA TGTGCCAGCAGCTTAGTCCTGGGGGCCAACGTCCTGACTTTC. Translation: CASSLVLGANVLTF. The chain couples TRBV7-2 to TRBJ2-6, with unresolved D. This CDR3 contains 14 residues. Trimming took 1 base from V and 4 from J, leaving 5 bases between them. The germline CDR1 and CDR2 sequences are SGHTA and FQGNSA.

V usage is TRBV4-1 and J usage is TRBJ2-3; 8 bases agree with TRBD2. This CDR3 has 15 amino acids. CDR1 and CDR2 (germline): MGHRA, YSYEKL. The ends lost 1 base at V and 2 bases at J; junction bases unmatched: 2. The CDR3 nucleotides are TGCGCCAGCAGCCAAGCAGCGGGAGTCACAGATACGCAGTATTTT. This translates into CASSQAAGVTDTQYF.

This clonotype occurred a few times. This chain connects TRBV4-1 to TRBJ2-1; 14 bases agree with TRBD2. With V trimmed by 3 bases and J by 7 bases, 5 bases remained unmatched. The CDR3 covers 16 residues. Germline values: CDR1 MGHRA, CDR2 YSYEKL. The DNA for the CDR3 is TGCGCCAGCAGCCAGACTAGCGGGAGGGCCGGGAATGAGCAGTTCTTC. Its translation: CASSQTSGRAGNEQFF.

This clonotype showed up just a few times. A read error may account for a junction end that differs from germline. J is TRBJ2-2 and V is TRBV12-3 or TRBV12-4, with TRBD1 as a possible D gene (6 bases). The CDR3 has 19 amino acids. CDR3 DNA: TGTGCCTGCAGTTTTCCTCTTTCCGAGGGGACATCGAACACCGGGGAGCTGTTTTTT. Amino acid sequence: CACSFPLSEGTSNTGELFF.

This clonotype was recorded a few times. This sequence joins TRBV11-1 and TRBJ1-1; 9 positions match TRBD1. Germline values: CDR1 SGHAT, CDR2 FQDESV (reference sequence). The V segment lost 2 bases and the J segment 0 bases; nucleotides outside the gene matches: 19. This CDR3 has 21 residues. The CDR3 spells CASSLYRGQFLEVGMNTEAFF. DNA of the CDR3: TGTGCCAGCAGCTTATACAGGGGGCAATTTTTGGAGGTCGGGATGAACACTGAAGCTTTCTTT.

This clonotype was seen many times. The genes are TRBV12-3 or TRBV12-4 and TRBJ2-2; 8 nucleotides line up with TRBD1. V was pared by 8 bases and J by 6 bases, with 8 bases of the junction left unmatched. This CDR3 is built from 14 residues. The CDR3 DNA reads TGTGCCAGCGGCCCCCAGGGGGCGGCCGGGGAGCTGTTTTTT. It yields the protein CASGPQGAAGELFF.

Ten or more counts support this clonotype. V gene TRBV7-8 combines with J gene TRBJ2-3, with a weak D call TRBD2 (5 bases). The CDR3 runs to 18 residues. The V end lost 2 bases, the J end lost 4 bases, and 22 bases lay between the germline ends. Germline V gene data show CDR1 as SGHVS and CDR2 as FQNEAQ. CDR3 coding DNA: TGTGCCAGCAGCTTAATCGCAGGAGATCGAGGGATGGCAGATACGCAGTATTTT. Its protein is CASSLIAGDRGMADTQYF.

This clonotype was detected ten times or more. This chain uses TRBV28 with TRBJ2-5, with D perhaps TRBD1 (6 bases). This CDR3 has 15 residues. V lost 3 bases, J lost 1 base, and 12 bases lay in between. Per the germline V gene, CDR1 is MDHEN and CDR2 is SYDVKM. This CDR3 is CASSFDGQLQETQYF. The CDR3 DNA is TGTGCCAGCAGTTTTGATGGACAGCTCCAAGAGACCCAGTACTTC.

The sample holds many counts of this clonotype. The chain carries TRBV9 and TRBJ2-6; 7 bases are shared with TRBD1. The germline V gene has CDR1 SGDLS and CDR2 YYNGEE. The CDR3 totals 17 residues. Trimming removed 0 bases from V and 0 bases from J; junction bases left unmatched: 3. CDR3 region: CASSVEQGISGANVLTF. CDR3 DNA: TGTGCCAGCAGCGTAGAACAGGGGATCTCTGGGGCCAACGTCCTGACTTTC.

This clonotype came up many times. This chain links TRBV7-8 with TRBJ2-1, with TRBD2 identical over 7 bases. The CDR3 loop spans 15 amino acids. Looked up from germline, CDR1 is SGHVS and CDR2 is FQNEAQ. V shed 1 base, J shed 12 bases, and the junction held 12 bases outside the gene matches. The chain's CDR3 is CASSLGASGSAGQFF. DNA for the CDR3: TGTGCCAGCAGCTTAGGAGCTAGCGGCTCCGCAGGGCAGTTCTTC.

As to this clonotype: Given a much more abundant clone one base away, this may be a read error. The chain combines TRBV3-1 with TRBJ2-5; D is unresolved. This CDR3 contains 12 residues. Trimming left V 7 bases short and J 0 bases short, with 6 bases between. Per the germline V gene, CDR1 is LGHDT and CDR2 is YNNKEL (reference sequence). This CDR3 reads CASIQYQETQYF. The CDR3 region has the DNA TGTGCCAGCATCCAGTACCAAGAGACCCAGTACTTC.

This clonotype has only a few counts. This chain uses TRBV19 with TRBJ2-7; D is uncertain. CDR1 and CDR2 from the germline V gene are LNHDA and SQIVND (reference sequence). CDR3 length: 15 residues. The germline V and J ends were trimmed by 3 bases and 4 bases, with 16 bases remaining between them. This chain's CDR3 is CASSIGDPPVYEQYF. CDR3 DNA: TGTGCCAGTAGTATTGGCGACCCTCCGGTATACGAGCAGTACTTC. The variable domain in full, completed from reference TRBV19 and TRBJ2-7, reads DGGITQSPKYLFRKEGQNVTLSCEQNLNHDAMYWYRQDPGQGLRLIYYSQIVNDFQKGDIAEGYSVSREKKESFPLTVTSAQKNPTAFYLCASSIGDPPVYEQYFGPGTRLTVT.

This clonotype was seen more than once but under ten times. The chain employs TRBV10-1 and TRBJ2-7; tentatively, D is TRBD2 (6 bases). This CDR3 region has 16 residues. Trimming stripped 2 bases from V and 5 bases from J, with 19 bases between. Germline CDR1 is WNHNN and CDR2 is SYGVQD (reference sequence). For the CDR3, the DNA is TGCGCCAGCAGTGAGGGATTAGCGGAGGAGGTCGACGAGCAGTACTTC. Translated, it gives CASSEGLAEEVDEQYF.

The table lists this clonotype with many counts. This sequence joins TRBV9 and TRBJ2-2; TRBD2 is a possible D gene (5 bases). The CDR3 is 15 residues long. Germline V gives CDR1 SGDLS, CDR2 YYNGEE. Trimming pared 2 bases from V and 1 base from J, leaving 9 bases between. CDR3 residues: CASSVEGGNTGELFF. Written as DNA, the CDR3 is TGTGCCAGCAGCGTTGAGGGCGGGAACACCGGGGAGCTGTTTTTT. The full variable domain, completed using reference TRBV9 and TRBJ2-2, is DSGVTQTPKHLITATGQRVTLRCSPRSGDLSVYWYQQSLDQGLQFLIQYYNGEERAKGNILERFSAQQFPDLHSELNLSSLELGDSALYFCASSVEGGNTGELFFGEGSRLTVL.